A single sample gave rise to the 5 T cell receptor beta chains below, sequenced in a study of T cells in Graves' hyperthyroidism and ophthalmopathy. The source material, RNA transcripts, was used to amplify TCR beta CDR3 regions. An initial round of RT-PCR targeting the TCR CDR3 relied on the HTBI primer set. TCRdb ran MiXCR on the multiplex PCR reads and lists one entry per CDR3 protein. The repertoire holds hundreds of thousands of distinct CDR3 sequences, with over 35% as singletons. The sequenced sample was blood. The receptors stem from a man aged 18 to 30 with Graves' hyperthyroidism.

On this clonotype: An end of the junction differs from the germline gene, which may be a read error. The rearrangement uses TRBV10-3 and TRBJ2-7; 8 bases agree with TRBD1. Germline V gene lookup returns CDR1 ENHRY and CDR2 SYGVKD. The CDR3 covers 16 residues. CDR3 sequence: CASSLSRTGNVSEQYF. In nucleotides, the CDR3 is TGTGCCAGCAGTTTATCGCGGACAGGGAACGTATCCGAGCAGTACTTC.

The chain combines TRBV5-1 with TRBJ2-6; D uncertain. V shed 0 bases and J shed 4 bases, with 20 bases lying between them. The CDR3 loop spans 19 amino acids. Per the germline V gene, CDR1 is SGHRS and CDR2 is YFSETQ. In nucleotides, the CDR3 is TGCGCCAGCAGCTTGGTGCCCTCTCCCCGATTGGCAGGGGCCAACGTCCTGACTTTC. This translates into CASSLVPSPRLAGANVLTF.

The rearrangement joins TRBV10-3 to TRBJ2-5, with D hard to call. The CDR3 is 15 amino acids. The V end was cut by 10 bases, the J end by 5 bases, with 23 bases between. Per the germline V gene, CDR1 is ENHRY and CDR2 is SYGVKD. The CDR3 protein is CASRRTPNPAETQYF. CDR3 coding DNA: TGTGCCAGCCGCCGCACCCCGAACCCTGCGGAGACCCAGTACTTC.

This clonotype has at least ten counts. V usage is TRBV9 and J usage is TRBJ1-3; D remains unclear. The CDR3 length is 15 residues. Germline V CDR1 and CDR2: SGDLS, YYNGEE. V gave up 0 bases and J gave up 0 bases, with 7 bases separating them. The CDR3 DNA sequence: TGTGCCAGCAGCGTAGTAGGGAGCTCTGGAAACACCATATATTTT. This sequence encodes CASSVVGSSGNTIYF.

This clonotype was counted ten times or more. CDR3 residues: CASSEGTGDTGELFF. CDR3 in DNA: TGTGCCAGCAGTGAAGGGACAGGGGACACCGGGGAGCTGTTTTTT. This chain links TRBV25-1 with TRBJ2-2, with 10 nucleotides matching TRBD1. V was pared by 2 bases and J by 3 bases, with 0 bases of the junction left unmatched. The CDR3 length is 15 residues. Germline CDR1 and CDR2: MGHDK and SYGVNS.